The next 8 T cell receptor beta chains were all read from a single sample in a study of graft-versus-host responses after intestinal transplantation (dated by TCRdb to the early 2020s). In light of the paper, this sample's time point label describes: cells obtained before transplantation from donor or recipient. Their target antigens are unknown. Library prep was done by the immunoSEQ multiplex PCR assay. This is the immuneACCESS table as TCRdb keeps it, with only in-frame sequences that have V and J called. A part of the clones is gone; compared with another copy, unresolved V genes explain less than half, and the rest is unexplained. This sample comprises over 100,000 clones, around nine tenths of them detected only once. Under 0.3% of the sample lies in the top ten. The source was unstimulated CD4+ T cells sorted from spleen or lymph node cells, collected before transplant. The source is a human donor who was the organ donor for an intestinal transplant.

The rearrangement links TRBV11-2 to TRBJ2-3; D might be TRBD2 (5 bases). Trimming stripped 0 bases from V and 4 bases from J, with 14 bases between. This CDR3 is built from 16 residues. Per the germline V gene, CDR1 is SGHAT and CDR2 is FQNNGV. Here the CDR3 reads CASSLELRRPADTQYF. Written as DNA, the CDR3 is TGTGCCAGCAGCTTAGAGTTACGGAGGCCGGCAGATACGCAGTATTTT.

The chain joins TRBV5-4 to TRBJ1-5, with unresolved D. The CDR3 runs to 15 residues. Trimming took 1 base from V and 6 from J, leaving 14 bases between them. The V gene's germline CDR1 is SGHNT and CDR2 YYREEE (reference sequence). CDR3 in DNA: TGTGCCAGCAGCTTGAGTCTAGACGGCGGTCAGCCCCAGCATTTT. Protein product: CASSLSLDGGQPQHF.

The V call is TRBV5-5, the J call TRBJ1-2, with D uncertain. The CDR3 runs 13 residues. Germline V gives CDR1 SGHKS, CDR2 YYEKEE (reference sequence). The V end lost 0 bases, the J end lost 4 bases, and 7 bases lay between the germline ends. CDR3 sequence (DNA): TGTGCCAGCAGCTTGGCAGGTCTCTATGGCTACACCTTC. It encodes CASSLAGLYGYTF.

V usage is TRBV28 and J usage is TRBJ1-2, with D perhaps matching TRBD1 (6 bases). This CDR3 spans 12 amino acids. CDR1 MDHEN and CDR2 SYDVKM come from the germline V gene. CDR3 protein: CAAGGPAYGYTF. In DNA form, the CDR3 reads TGTGCGGCCGGGGGGCCGGCCTATGGCTACACCTTC.

The chain carries TRBV4-1 and TRBJ1-1; the D gene is possibly TRBD1 (6 bases). Germline values: CDR1 MGHRA, CDR2 YSYEKL. This CDR3 comprises 15 residues. Trimming pared 5 bases from V and 1 base from J, leaving 14 bases between. The CDR3 nucleotides are TGCGCCAGCAGCACGGACGGAGGGGGGAACACTGAAGCTTTCTTT. It translates to CASSTDGGGNTEAFF.

The V call is TRBV4-2, the J call TRBJ2-2, with 10 bases aligning to TRBD2. The J segment lost 6 bases and the V segment lost 0 bases, leaving 1 base of the junction unmatched. CDR1 is LGHNA, CDR2 YNFKEQ, per germline. The CDR3 totals 15 residues. The CDR3 sequence is CASSQELAGPGELFF. For the CDR3, the DNA is TGTGCCAGCAGCCAAGAACTAGCGGGACCCGGGGAGCTGTTTTTT.

The gene calls are TRBV6-5 and TRBJ1-1; D gene ambiguous. The CDR3 sequence is 14 residues long. With 4 bases removed from V and 5 bases from J, the gap between germline ends came to 14 bases. Germline CDR1 reads MNHEY; CDR2 reads SVGAGI. The chain's CDR3 is CASSSSSGRTEAFF. The CDR3, as DNA: TGTGCCAGCAGTTCCTCAAGTGGGCGAACTGAAGCTTTCTTT.

This sequence joins TRBV6-4 and TRBJ2-3; either TRBD1 or TRBD2 may fit D (6 bases each). Germline CDR1 is MRHNA and CDR2 is SNTAGT. The CDR3 runs to 15 residues. V shed 8 bases and J shed 2 bases, with 17 bases lying between them. The CDR3 region is CASSRGRLPTDTQYF. CDR3 bases: TGTGCCAGCTCTCGGGGGCGCCTCCCCACAGATACGCAGTATTTT.